These 21 T cell receptor beta chains came from one sample sequenced in a study of technical replicates of blood from several donors. The protocol was immunoSEQ multiplex PCR, while the TCRdb copy is restricted to in-frame clones and leaves out a portion. The table includes 55,000 to 70,000 clones, over 85% detected once. Sequenced sample: PBMCs. These receptors were collected from a human donor in good health. Some clones in this sample may be carry-over from other donors' samples.

V and J are TRBV11-1 and TRBJ2-7; the match to TRBD2 covers 7 bases. The CDR3 totals 14 residues. Germline CDR1 reads SGHAT; CDR2 reads FQDESV (reference sequence). The V and J ends lost 0 bases and 2 bases, in that order; junction bases with no gene match: 1. The DNA for the CDR3 is TGTGCCAGCAGCTTAGCGGGAGGGCCCTACGAGCAGTACTTC. It yields the protein CASSLAGGPYEQYF.

The CDR3 bases are TGCGCCAGCAGCGGACAGGGAGACACCGGGGAGCTGTTTTTT. Amino acids: CASSGQGDTGELFF. The chain is built from TRBV5-1 and TRBJ2-2, with TRBD1 matching over 8 bases. This CDR3 spans 14 amino acids. Germline V gives CDR1 SGHRS, CDR2 YFSETQ. V lost 4 bases to trimming and J lost 3 bases; unmatched junction nucleotides: 2. The whole variable domain, remainder taken from reference TRBV5-1 and TRBJ2-2, is KAGVTQTPRYLIKTRGQQVTLSCSPISGHRSVSWYQQTPGQGLQFLFEYFSETQRNKGNFPGRFSGRQFSNSRSEMNVSTLELGDSALYLCASSGQGDTGELFFGEGSRLTVL.

The chain couples TRBV5-4 to TRBJ2-2, with 8 positions matching TRBD2. CDR1 is SGHNT and CDR2 is YYREEE in the germline V gene (reference sequence). The CDR3 spans 17 residues. The V gene end was trimmed by 1 base and the J gene end by 6 bases; junction bases not matched to a gene: 11. The CDR3 nucleotides are TGTGCCAGCAGCTTGCCAGCGGGAGATCAATTGTCCGGGGAGCTGTTTTTT. This codes for CASSLPAGDQLSGELFF.

The chain links TRBV4-2 to TRBJ2-3, with 9 bases lining up with TRBD2. Germline CDR1 and CDR2: LGHNA and YNFKEQ. Trimming at V came to 0 bases and at J to 1 base, leaving 2 bases not matched to a gene. The CDR3 sequence is 16 residues long. CDR3 sequence: CASSQEAGGGTDTQYF. The CDR3 DNA reads TGTGCCAGCAGCCAAGAGGCGGGGGGGGGCACAGATACGCAGTATTTT.

The chain couples TRBV6-5 to TRBJ1-6, with D uncertain. CDR1 and CDR2 from the germline V gene are MNHEY and SVGAGI. This CDR3 is 12 amino acids long. The ends were cut back, 5 bases at V and 7 bases at J, with 6 bases in the middle. The CDR3 loop reads CASSLGNSPLHF. The CDR3 DNA is TGTGCCAGCAGTCTCGGGAATTCACCCCTCCACTTT.

V is TRBV28 and J is TRBJ1-1, with D maybe TRBD1 (5 bases). Trimming shortened V by 3 bases and J by 5 bases, and 10 bases separated the two germline ends. The V gene's germline CDR1 is MDHEN and CDR2 SYDVKM. The CDR3 consists of 13 residues. CDR3 nucleotides: TGTGCCAGCAGTTTGGGGGGTTGGACTGAAGCTTTCTTT. Its protein is CASSLGGWTEAFF.

The V gene is TRBV6-6, the J gene TRBJ2-5; TRBD2 aligns across 10 bases. The CDR3 contains 16 residues. V trimming: 7 bases; J trimming: 3 bases; junction bases outside the gene matches: 11. Germline lookup yields CDR1 MNHNY and CDR2 SVGAGI (reference sequence). The CDR3 bases are TGTGCCAGCACCTCACAGAGCGGGAGGGCGGAAGAGACCCAGTACTTC. Protein sequence: CASTSQSGRAEETQYF.

This chain links TRBV28 with TRBJ2-3; TRBD1 might be the D (6 bases). The ends were cut back, 7 bases at V and 2 bases at J, with 10 bases in the middle. CDR3 size: 13 residues. Germline V gives CDR1 MDHEN, CDR2 SYDVKM. CDR3 sequence reads: CASTGASTDTQYF. CDR3 DNA: TGTGCCAGCACAGGGGCCTCCACAGATACGCAGTATTTT.

The chain recombines TRBV4-3 with TRBJ1-5; TRBD1 is a possible D gene (5 bases). The V gene lost 4 bases and the J gene lost 6 bases, with 13 bases spanning the gap. The CDR3 loop spans 14 amino acids. Germline V gives CDR1 LGHNA, CDR2 YSLEER. CDR3 DNA sequence: TGCGCCAGCAGCCTAGATGGGGGGGGTCAGCCCCAGCATTTT. This sequence encodes CASSLDGGGQPQHF.

This clone was found a few times. The chain employs TRBV4-2 and TRBJ2-3, with 7 bases that match TRBD2. Per germline, CDR1 LGHNA and CDR2 YNFKEQ. The CDR3 totals 16 residues. Trimming at V came to 1 base and at J to 4 bases, leaving 8 bases not matched to a gene. CDR3 coding DNA: TGTGCCAGCAGCCAAGGGGCGGGAGAGGGGTCAGATACGCAGTATTTT. This codes for CASSQGAGEGSDTQYF.

The V call is TRBV10-3, the J call TRBJ1-2; D is uncertain. Trimming shortened V by 3 bases and J by 4 bases, and 15 bases separated the two germline ends. The CDR3 extends over 15 amino acids. CDR1 ENHRY and CDR2 SYGVKD come from the germline V gene. CDR3 protein: CAISENVATFYGYTF. CDR3 nucleotides: TGTGCCATCAGTGAAAACGTAGCAACCTTCTATGGCTACACCTTC.

The chain uses TRBV6-6 and TRBJ1-4; no firm D call. V was shortened by 6 bases and J by 8 bases, with 19 bases between the two germline ends. The CDR3 runs 15 residues. Germline V lookup: CDR1 MNHNY, CDR2 SVGAGI (reference sequence). In nucleotides, the CDR3 is TGTGCCAGCAGCAGAACAGCCACCCGTTCGGAAAAACTGTTTTTT. It translates to CASSRTATRSEKLFF.

In its sample, this clone was seen once. The chain combines TRBV6-5 with TRBJ1-3; D is uncertain. Germline V CDR1 and CDR2: MNHEY, SVGAGI. The germline V and J ends were trimmed by 5 bases and 3 bases, with 11 bases remaining between them. The CDR3 runs 14 residues. The CDR3 here is CASSLRQGGNTIYF. For the CDR3, the DNA is TGTGCCAGCAGTCTACGACAAGGTGGAAACACCATATATTTT.

The chain links TRBV7-9 to TRBJ1-3; D not resolved. V was trimmed by 1 base and J by 1 base, leaving 8 bases between them. CDR3 length: 15 residues. The germline gives CDR1 SEHNR, CDR2 FQNEAQ (reference sequence). For the CDR3, the DNA is TGTGCCAGCAGCTTAGAAGTACTGTCTGGAAACACCATATATTTT. Protein: CASSLEVLSGNTIYF.

V gene TRBV5-6 combines with J gene TRBJ2-1; D is unclear. The V end was cut by 2 bases, the J end by 8 bases, with 14 bases between. Per the germline V gene, CDR1 is SGHDT and CDR2 is YYEEEE. The CDR3 sequence is 14 residues long. The CDR3 reads CASSFDPASDEQFF. The DNA of the CDR3 is TGTGCCAGCAGCTTCGACCCAGCGTCCGATGAGCAGTTCTTC.

This clone rates as medium-sized (0.01 to 0.1%). V usage is TRBV2 and J usage is TRBJ2-7; 9 bases fit TRBD2. J was trimmed by 3 bases and V by 7 bases; bases with no gene match: 13. The CDR3 extends over 16 amino acids. CDR1 is SNHLY, CDR2 FYNNEI, per germline. The CDR3 bases are TGTGCCAGCACCTTCGGGCTAGCGGGACCGGGCTACGAGCAGTACTTC. The encoded protein is CASTFGLAGPGYEQYF.

Turning to this clone: The limits of the CDR3 on the DNA are not certain, so only TCRdb's listed CDR3 is given. The chain links TRBV6-5 to TRBJ2-5; the table's D call TRBD2 went unverified against the DNA. The CDR3 is 15 amino acids in total, end residues counted. Germline V gene data show CDR1 as MNHEY and CDR2 as SVGAGI. CDR3 protein: CASSYSFYFGETQYF.

The CDR3, as DNA: TGTGCCAGCAGCCCGGTGCCCAGACTAGCGGGAGGGACAGATACGCAGTATTTT. It is translated as CASSPVPRLAGGTDTQYF. The chain combines TRBV7-9 with TRBJ2-3; 14 nucleotides align to TRBD2. V lost 5 bases and J lost 3; bases outside the gene matches: 10. This CDR3 is built from 18 residues. Germline values: CDR1 SEHNR, CDR2 FQNEAQ (reference sequence).

CDR3 region: CASTLGGGADTQYF. In nucleotides, the CDR3 is TGTGCCAGCACCTTAGGCGGGGGGGCAGATACGCAGTATTTT. J is TRBJ2-3 and V is TRBV6-9, with 9 bases lining up with TRBD2. There are 14 residues in the CDR3. Germline CDR1 and CDR2: MNHGY and SVAAGI. Trimming at V came to 7 bases and at J to 4 bases, leaving 6 bases not matched to a gene.

The rearrangement links TRBV18 to TRBJ2-1; D ambiguous. Trimming shortened V by 3 bases and J by 8 bases, and 5 bases separated the two germline ends. The CDR3 is made up of 11 amino acids. Germline V gives CDR1 KGHSH, CDR2 LQKENI. The CDR3 spells CASSPEDEQFF. CDR3 nucleotides: TGTGCCAGCTCACCTGAGGATGAGCAGTTCTTC.

V is TRBV25-1 and J is TRBJ1-2; 7 nucleotides agree with TRBD1. In germline, CDR1 is MGHDK, CDR2 SYGVNS. This CDR3 is built from 15 residues. Losses at the gene ends were 4 bases for V and 5 bases for J; bases not matched to a gene: 10. This CDR3 reads CASSGAGTALYGYTF. The CDR3 bases are TGTGCCAGCAGTGGGGCCGGGACAGCATTATATGGCTACACCTTC.